This T cell receptor beta chain originates from a study of T cell responses to AZD1222 COVID-19 vaccine. Findings and caveats of the study: Once two AZD1222 doses were given, Spike-specific TCR breadth and depth went up. Donors skewed white British and female; clonal diversity was possibly underestimated. Dominant at 160-218 and 743-854, vaccine-associated CD4 TCRs also spanned spike.

Note on this clone: Its antigen remains unidentified.

Trimming removed 4 bases from V and 4 bases from J; junction bases left unmatched: 2. Germline V gives CDR1 MNHEY, CDR2 SVGAGI. CDR3 length: 15 amino acids. Data came from immunoSEQ multiplex PCR; TCRdb stores just in-frame clones and leaves some out. The sample holds approximately 110,000 clones, 85% to 90% seen once. The TCR sequence derives from an adult in good health. The chain carries TRBV6-5 and TRBJ1-6; 9 bases line up with TRBD1. Sequencing was performed on peripheral blood, taken on day 0 of AZD1222 vaccination. The DNA of the CDR3 is TGTGCCAGCAGTTCCGGACAGGGGTATAATTCACCCCTCCACTTT. Translating it yields CASSSGQGYNSPLHF.